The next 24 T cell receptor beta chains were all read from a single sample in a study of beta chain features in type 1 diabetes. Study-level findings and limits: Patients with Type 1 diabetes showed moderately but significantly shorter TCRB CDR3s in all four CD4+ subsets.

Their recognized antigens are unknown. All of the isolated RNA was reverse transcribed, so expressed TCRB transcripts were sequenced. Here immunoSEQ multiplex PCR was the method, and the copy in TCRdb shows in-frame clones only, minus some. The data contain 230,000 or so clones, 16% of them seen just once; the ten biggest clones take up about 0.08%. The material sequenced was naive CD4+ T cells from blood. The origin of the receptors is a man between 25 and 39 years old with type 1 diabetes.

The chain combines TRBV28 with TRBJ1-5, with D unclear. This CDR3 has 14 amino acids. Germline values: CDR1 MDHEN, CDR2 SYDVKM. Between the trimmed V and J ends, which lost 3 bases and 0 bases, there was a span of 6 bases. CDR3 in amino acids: CASSFGNSNQPQHF. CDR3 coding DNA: TGTGCCAGCAGTTTCGGGAATAGCAATCAGCCCCAGCATTTT.

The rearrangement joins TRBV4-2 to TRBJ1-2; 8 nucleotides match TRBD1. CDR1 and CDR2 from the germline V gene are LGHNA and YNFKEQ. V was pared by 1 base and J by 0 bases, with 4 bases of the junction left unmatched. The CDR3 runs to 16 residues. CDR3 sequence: CASSQAGQGANYGYTF. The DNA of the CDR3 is TGTGCCAGCAGCCAAGCAGGACAGGGAGCTAACTATGGCTACACCTTC.

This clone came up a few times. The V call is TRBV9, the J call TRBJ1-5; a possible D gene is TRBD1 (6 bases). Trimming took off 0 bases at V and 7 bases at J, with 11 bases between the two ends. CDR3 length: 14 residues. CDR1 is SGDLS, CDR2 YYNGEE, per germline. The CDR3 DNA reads TGTGCCAGCAGCGTAGCTGGGGGCGGGCAGCCCCAGCATTTT. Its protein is CASSVAGGGQPQHF.

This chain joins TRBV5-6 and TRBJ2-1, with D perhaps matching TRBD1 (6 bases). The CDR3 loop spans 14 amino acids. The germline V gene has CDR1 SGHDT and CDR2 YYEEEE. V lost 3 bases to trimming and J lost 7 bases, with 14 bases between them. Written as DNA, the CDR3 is TGTGCCAGCAGCTCCGGACAGCCCCCGAATGAGCAGTTCTTC. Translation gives CASSSGQPPNEQFF.

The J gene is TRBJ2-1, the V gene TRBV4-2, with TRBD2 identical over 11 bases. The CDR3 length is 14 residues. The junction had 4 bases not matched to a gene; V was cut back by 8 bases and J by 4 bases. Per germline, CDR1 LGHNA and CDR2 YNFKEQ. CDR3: CASLGTSGYNEQFF. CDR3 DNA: TGTGCCAGCTTGGGGACTAGCGGATACAATGAGCAGTTCTTC.

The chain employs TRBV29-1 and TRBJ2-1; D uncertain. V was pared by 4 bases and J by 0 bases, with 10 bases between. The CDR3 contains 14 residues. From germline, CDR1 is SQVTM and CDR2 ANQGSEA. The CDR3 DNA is TGCAGCGTTGGGCGAACAGACTCCTACAATGAGCAGTTCTTC. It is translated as CSVGRTDSYNEQFF.

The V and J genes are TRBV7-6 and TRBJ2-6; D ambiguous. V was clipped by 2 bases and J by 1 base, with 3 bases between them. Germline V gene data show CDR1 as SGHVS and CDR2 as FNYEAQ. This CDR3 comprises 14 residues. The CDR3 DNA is TGTGCCAGCAGCTTAAGGTCTGGGGCCAACGTCCTGACTTTC. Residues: CASSLRSGANVLTF.

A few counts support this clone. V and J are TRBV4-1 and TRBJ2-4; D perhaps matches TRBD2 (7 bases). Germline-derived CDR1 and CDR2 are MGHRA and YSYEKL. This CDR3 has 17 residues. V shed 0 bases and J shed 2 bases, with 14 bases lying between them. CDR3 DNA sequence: TGCGCCAGCAGCCAAGAACCGGGGGGCTGGACCAAAAACATTCAGTACTTC. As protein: CASSQEPGGWTKNIQYF.

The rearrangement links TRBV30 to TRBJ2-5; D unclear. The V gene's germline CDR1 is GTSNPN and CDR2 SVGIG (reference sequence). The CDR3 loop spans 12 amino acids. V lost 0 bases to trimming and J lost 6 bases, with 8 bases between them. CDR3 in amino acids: CAWSVMAQTQYF. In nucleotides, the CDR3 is TGTGCCTGGAGTGTAATGGCTCAGACCCAGTACTTC.

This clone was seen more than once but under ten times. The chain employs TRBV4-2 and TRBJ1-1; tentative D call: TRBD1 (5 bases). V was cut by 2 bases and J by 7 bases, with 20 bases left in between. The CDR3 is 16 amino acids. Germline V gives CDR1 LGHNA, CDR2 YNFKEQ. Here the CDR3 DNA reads TGTGCCAGCAGCCAACCAACCCTGAGAAGGGACTTTGAAGCTTTCTTT. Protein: CASSQPTLRRDFEAFF.

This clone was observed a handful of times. The CDR3, as DNA: TGTGCCAGCAGTTACTCGACGGGACCGACGATCTACGAGCAGTACTTC. It is translated as CASSYSTGPTIYEQYF. The rearrangement links TRBV6-5 to TRBJ2-7; the D gene could be TRBD1 or TRBD2 (5 bases each). The length of the CDR3 is 16 residues. With 0 bases removed from V and 3 bases from J, the gap between germline ends came to 15 bases. In germline, CDR1 is MNHEY, CDR2 SVGAGI.

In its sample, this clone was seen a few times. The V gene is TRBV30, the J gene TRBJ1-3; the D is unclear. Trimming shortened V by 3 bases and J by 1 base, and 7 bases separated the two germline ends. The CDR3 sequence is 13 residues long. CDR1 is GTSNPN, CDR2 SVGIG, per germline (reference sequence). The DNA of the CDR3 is TGTGCCTGGAGCGGAGATTCTGGAAACACCATATATTTT. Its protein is CAWSGDSGNTIYF. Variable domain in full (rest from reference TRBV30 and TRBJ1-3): SQTIHQWPATLVQPVGSPLSLECTVEGTSNPNLYWYRQAAGRGLQLLFYSVGIGQISSEVPQNLSASRPQDRQFILSSKKLLLSDSGFYLCAWSGDSGNTIYFGEGSWLTVV.

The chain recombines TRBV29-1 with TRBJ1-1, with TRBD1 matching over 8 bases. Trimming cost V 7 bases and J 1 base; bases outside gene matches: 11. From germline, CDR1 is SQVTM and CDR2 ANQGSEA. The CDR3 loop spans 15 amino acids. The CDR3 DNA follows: TGCAGCGCGGCAGATCCGACAGGGGCGAACACTGAAGCTTTCTTT. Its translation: CSAADPTGANTEAFF.

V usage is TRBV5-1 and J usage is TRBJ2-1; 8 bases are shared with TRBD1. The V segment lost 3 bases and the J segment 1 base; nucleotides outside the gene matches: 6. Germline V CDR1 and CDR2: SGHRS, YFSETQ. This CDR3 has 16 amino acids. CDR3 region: CASSSSQGGSYNEQFF. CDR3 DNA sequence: TGCGCCAGCAGCTCTTCACAGGGGGGATCCTACAATGAGCAGTTCTTC. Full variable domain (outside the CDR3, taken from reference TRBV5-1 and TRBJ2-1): KAGVTQTPRYLIKTRGQQVTLSCSPISGHRSVSWYQQTPGQGLQFLFEYFSETQRNKGNFPGRFSGRQFSNSRSEMNVSTLELGDSALYLCASSSSQGGSYNEQFFGPGTRLTVL.

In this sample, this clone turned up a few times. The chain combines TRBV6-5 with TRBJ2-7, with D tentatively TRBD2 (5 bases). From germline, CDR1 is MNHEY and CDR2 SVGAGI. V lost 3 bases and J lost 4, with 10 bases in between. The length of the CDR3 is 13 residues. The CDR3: CASSYPGFYEQYF. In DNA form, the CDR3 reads TGTGCCAGCAGTTATCCGGGGTTTTACGAGCAGTACTTC.

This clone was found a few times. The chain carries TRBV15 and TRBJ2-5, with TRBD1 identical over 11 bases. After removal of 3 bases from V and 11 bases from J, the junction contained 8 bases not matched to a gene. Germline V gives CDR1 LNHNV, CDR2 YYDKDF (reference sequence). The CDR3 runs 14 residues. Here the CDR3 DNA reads TGTGCCACCAGCAGTAGGACAGGGGGCAGGGAGCAGTACTTC. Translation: CATSSRTGGREQYF.

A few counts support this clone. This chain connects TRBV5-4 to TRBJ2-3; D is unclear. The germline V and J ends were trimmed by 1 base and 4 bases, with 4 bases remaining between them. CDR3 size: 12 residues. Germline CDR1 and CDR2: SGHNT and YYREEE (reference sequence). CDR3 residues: CASSLLSDTQYF. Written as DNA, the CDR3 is TGTGCCAGCAGCTTGTTGTCAGATACGCAGTATTTT.

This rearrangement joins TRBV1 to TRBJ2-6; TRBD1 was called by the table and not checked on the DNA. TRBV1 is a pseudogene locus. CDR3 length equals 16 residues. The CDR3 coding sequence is TGCACCAGCAGCCCAAGAACAGGGAGTGGGGCCAACGTCCTGACTTTC. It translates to CTSSPRTGSGANVLTF.

The CDR3 reads CSVRRGQETQYF. CDR3 nucleotide sequence: TGCAGCGTTAGAAGGGGCCAAGAGACCCAGTACTTC. This chain links TRBV29-1 with TRBJ2-5; D is possibly TRBD1 (5 bases). CDR3 length equals 12 residues. CDR1 SQVTM and CDR2 ANQGSEA come from the germline V gene. The ends were cut back, 5 bases at V and 1 base at J, with 8 bases in the middle.

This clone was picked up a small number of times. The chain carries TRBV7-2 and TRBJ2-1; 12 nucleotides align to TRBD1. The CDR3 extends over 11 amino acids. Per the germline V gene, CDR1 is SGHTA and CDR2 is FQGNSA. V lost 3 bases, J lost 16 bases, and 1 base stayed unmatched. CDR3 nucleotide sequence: TGTGCCAGCAGCTTCGGGACAGGGGGCTTCTTC. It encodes CASSFGTGGFF.

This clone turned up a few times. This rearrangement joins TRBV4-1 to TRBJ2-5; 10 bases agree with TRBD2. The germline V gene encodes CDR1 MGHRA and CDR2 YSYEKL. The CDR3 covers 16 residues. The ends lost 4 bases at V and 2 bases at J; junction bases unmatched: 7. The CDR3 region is CASSPRGTSVQETQYF. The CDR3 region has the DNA TGCGCCAGCAGCCCCCGGGGGACTAGCGTTCAAGAGACCCAGTACTTC.

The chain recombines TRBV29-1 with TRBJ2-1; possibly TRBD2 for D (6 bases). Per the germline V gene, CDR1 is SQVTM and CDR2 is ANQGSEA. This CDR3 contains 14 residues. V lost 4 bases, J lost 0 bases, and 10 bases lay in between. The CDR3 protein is CSVVRDFSYNEQFF. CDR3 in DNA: TGCAGCGTTGTCCGGGACTTCTCCTACAATGAGCAGTTCTTC.

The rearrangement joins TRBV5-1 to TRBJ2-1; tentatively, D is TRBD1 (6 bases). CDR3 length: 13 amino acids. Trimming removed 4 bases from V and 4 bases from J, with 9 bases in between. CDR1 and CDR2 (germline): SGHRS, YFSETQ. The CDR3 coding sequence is TGCGCCAGCAGCGGTGGACAGTACAATGAGCAGTTCTTC. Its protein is CASSGGQYNEQFF.

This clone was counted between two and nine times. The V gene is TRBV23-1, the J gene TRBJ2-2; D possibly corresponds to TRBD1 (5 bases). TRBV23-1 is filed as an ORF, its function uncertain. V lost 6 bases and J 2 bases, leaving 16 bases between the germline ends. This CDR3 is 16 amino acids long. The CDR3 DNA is TGCGCCAGCAGACCCGGACATTTTTTCAACACCGGGGAGCTGTTTTTT. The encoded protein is CASRPGHFFNTGELFF.